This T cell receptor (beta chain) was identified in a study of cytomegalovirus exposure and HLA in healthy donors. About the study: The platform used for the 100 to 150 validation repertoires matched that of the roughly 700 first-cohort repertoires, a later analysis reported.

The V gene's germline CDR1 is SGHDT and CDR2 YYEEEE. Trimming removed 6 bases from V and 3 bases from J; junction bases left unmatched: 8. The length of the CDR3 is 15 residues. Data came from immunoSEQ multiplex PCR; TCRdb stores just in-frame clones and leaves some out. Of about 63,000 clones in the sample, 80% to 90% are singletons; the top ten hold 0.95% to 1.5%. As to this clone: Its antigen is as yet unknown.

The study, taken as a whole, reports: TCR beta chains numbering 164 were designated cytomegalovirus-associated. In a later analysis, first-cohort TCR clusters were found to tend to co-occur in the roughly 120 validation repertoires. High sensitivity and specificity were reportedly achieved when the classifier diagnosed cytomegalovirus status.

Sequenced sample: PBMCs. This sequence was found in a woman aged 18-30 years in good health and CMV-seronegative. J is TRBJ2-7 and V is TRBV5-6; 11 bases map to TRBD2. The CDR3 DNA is TGTGCCAGCACCTCTAGCGGGAGGTTACACTACGAGCAGTACTTC. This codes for CASTSSGRLHYEQYF. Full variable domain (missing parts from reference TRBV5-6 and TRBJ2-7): DAGVTQSPTHLIKTRGQQVTLRCSPKSGHDTVSWYQQALGQGPQFIFQYYEEEERQRGNFPDRFSGHQFPNYSSELNVNALLLGDSALYLCASTSSGRLHYEQYFGPGTRLTVT.